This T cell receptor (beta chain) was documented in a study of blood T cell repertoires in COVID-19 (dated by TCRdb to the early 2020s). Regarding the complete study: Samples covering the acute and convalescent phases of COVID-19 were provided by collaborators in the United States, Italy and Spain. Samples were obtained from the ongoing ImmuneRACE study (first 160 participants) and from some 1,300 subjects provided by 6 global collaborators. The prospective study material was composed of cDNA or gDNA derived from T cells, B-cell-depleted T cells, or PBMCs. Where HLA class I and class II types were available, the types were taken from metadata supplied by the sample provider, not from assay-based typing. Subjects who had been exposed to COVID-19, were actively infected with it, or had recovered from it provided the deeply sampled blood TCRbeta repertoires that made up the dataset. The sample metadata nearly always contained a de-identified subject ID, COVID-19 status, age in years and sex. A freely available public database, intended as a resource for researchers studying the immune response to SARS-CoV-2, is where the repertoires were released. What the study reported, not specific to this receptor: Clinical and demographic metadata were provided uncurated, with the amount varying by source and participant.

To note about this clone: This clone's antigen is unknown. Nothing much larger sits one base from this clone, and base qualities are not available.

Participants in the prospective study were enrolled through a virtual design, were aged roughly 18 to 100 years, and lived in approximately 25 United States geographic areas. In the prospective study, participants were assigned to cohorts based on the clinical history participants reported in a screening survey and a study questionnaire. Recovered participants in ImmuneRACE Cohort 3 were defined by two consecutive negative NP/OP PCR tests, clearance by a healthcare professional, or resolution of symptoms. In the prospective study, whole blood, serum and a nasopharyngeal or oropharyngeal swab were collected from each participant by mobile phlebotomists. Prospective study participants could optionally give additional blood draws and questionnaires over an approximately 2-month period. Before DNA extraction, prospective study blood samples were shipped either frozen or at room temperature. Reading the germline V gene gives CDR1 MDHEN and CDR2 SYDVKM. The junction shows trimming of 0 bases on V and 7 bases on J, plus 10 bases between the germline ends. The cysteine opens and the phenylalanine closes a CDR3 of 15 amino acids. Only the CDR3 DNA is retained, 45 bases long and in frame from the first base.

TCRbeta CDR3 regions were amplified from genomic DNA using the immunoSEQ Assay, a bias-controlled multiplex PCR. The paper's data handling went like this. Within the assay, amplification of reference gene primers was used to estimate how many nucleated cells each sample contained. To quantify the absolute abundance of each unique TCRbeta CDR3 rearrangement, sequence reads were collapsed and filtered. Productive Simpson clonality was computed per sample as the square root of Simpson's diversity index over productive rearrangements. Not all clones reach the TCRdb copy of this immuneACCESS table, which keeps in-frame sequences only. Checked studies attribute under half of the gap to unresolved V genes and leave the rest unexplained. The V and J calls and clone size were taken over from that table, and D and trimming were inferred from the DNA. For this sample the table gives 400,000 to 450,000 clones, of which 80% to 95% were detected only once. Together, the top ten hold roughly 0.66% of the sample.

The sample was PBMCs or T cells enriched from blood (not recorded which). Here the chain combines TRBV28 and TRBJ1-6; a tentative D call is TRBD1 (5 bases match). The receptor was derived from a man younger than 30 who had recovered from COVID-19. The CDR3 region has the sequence CASSLWSQGNSPLHF. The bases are TGTGCCAGCAGTTTATGGAGTCAGGGAAATTCACCCCTCCACTTT.